This record covers a single T cell receptor (beta chain). Its matching antigen is unknown. Trimming took 3 bases from V and 15 from J; bases not matched to a gene: 6. Germline CDR1 is SGDLS and CDR2 is YYNGEE. CDR3 length equals 13 residues. The PCR used 60 Vbeta and 13 Jbeta primers. Measured with immunoSEQ multiplex PCR; TCRdb has only the in-frame clones, and not every one. The table has some 93,000 clones, roughly four fifths seen once. This specimen belongs to a study of cytomegalovirus exposure and HLA in healthy donors. Study-wide points: Later analysis suggested most CMV-associated TCR beta chains were HLA-restricted. There were 150 or so TCR beta chains listed as cytomegalovirus-associated.

The material sequenced was PBMCs. The V call is TRBV9, the J call TRBJ2-1, with 13 bases matching TRBD2. The sequence was collected from a middle-aged man in good health and CMV-seronegative. In nucleotides, the CDR3 is TGTGCCAGCAGCGAGGGGACTAGCGGGAAAGGGTTCTTC. This translates into CASSEGTSGKGFF.